This is a list of T cell receptor beta chains from one sample in a study of glioma-infiltrating T cells. Each CDR3 protein is one row after TCRdb ran MiXCR on the multiplex PCR reads. Counted here are 95,000 to 110,000 distinct CDR3 sequences, 29% occurring once; the ten biggest clones make up approximately 46%. Source material: glioma tissue, nonneoplastic brain tissue, or PBMCs (not recorded which). These receptors all stem from a human donor with low-grade glioma or glioblastoma, undergoing nonglioma brain surgery, or in good health (not recorded which). Each CDR3 is given with its conserved first and last residue. The order of the fields is clone size, D gene, V gene, J gene, CDR3 DNA, CDR3 protein. A D gene is named only where the DNA matches it firmly. Clone size is stated in some rows and not others, as once, few, many or a class when expanded.

>.|TRBD1|TRBV7-3|TRBJ2-3
TGTGCCAGCAGCCGCCGGGACAGTGATGCAGATACGCAGTATTTT
CASSRRDSDADTQYF
>few|.|TRBV12-3/TRBV12-4|TRBJ1-6
TGTGCCAGCAGTTTCTTCCGAGCTGGGTACGGTTCACCCCTCCACTTT
CASSFFRAGYGSPLHF
>.|TRBD1|TRBV27|TRBJ1-5
TGTGGCAGTAGTGCAGGGGGATCGTATCAGCCCCAGCATTTT
CGSSAGGSYQPQHF
>many|.|TRBV7-2|TRBJ1-5
TGTGCCAGCAGCTTCAAAGTGAACGGGCAGCCCCAGCATTTT
CASSFKVNGQPQHF
>.|.|TRBV6-6|TRBJ2-7
TGTGCCAGCAGTTACGGCCTAAAAACTAGCTCCGGTGCGTACTTC
CASSYGLKTSSGAYF
>few|.|TRBV11-1|TRBJ2-2
TGTGCCAGCAGCTTAGCAGGGTTCCCCGGGGAGCTGTTTTTT
CASSLAGFPGELFF
>few|.|TRBV11-2|TRBJ1-3
TGTGCCAGCAGCTTAAAGGGTCCCTCTGGAAACACCATATATTTT
CASSLKGPSGNTIYF
>.|TRBD1|TRBV7-2|TRBJ1-2
TGTGCCAGCAGCCTACGACAGGGGATCAGCTATGGCTACACCTTC
CASSLRQGISYGYTF
>many|.|TRBV20-1|TRBJ1-1
TGCAGTGCTAGACCGAACACTGAAGCTTTCTTT
CSARPNTEAFF
>many|.|TRBV29-1|TRBJ1-1
TGCAGCGTTTCGGTCTACCTCGACGAAGCTTTCTTT
CSVSVYLDEAFF
>many|TRBD1|TRBV27|TRBJ2-3
TGTGCCAGCAGTTTATACGGGACAGGGTACACAGATACGCAGTATTTT
CASSLYGTGYTDTQYF
>many|.|TRBV7-2|TRBJ1-1
TGTGCCAGCAGCGGTACCGGACCCCGGCCCACTGAAGCTTTCTTT
CASSGTGPRPTEAFF
>.|TRBD1|TRBV7-6|TRBJ1-1
TGTGCCAGCAGCTTCGGACAGGGGGCGAGCACTGAAGCTTTCTTT
CASSFGQGASTEAFF
>few|.|TRBV3-1|TRBJ1-3
TGTGCCAGCAGCCTCCCCTACTCTGGAAACACCATATATTTT
CASSLPYSGNTIYF
>many|.|TRBV10-3|TRBJ1-1
TGTGCCATCAAAGAGGGAAGGGAGGCTGAAGCTTTCTTT
CAIKEGREAEAFF
>few|.|TRBV3-1|TRBJ1-1
TGTGCCAGCAGCCAAGCAGGGGATGGTGGCACTGAAGCTTTCTTT
CASSQAGDGGTEAFF
>few|TRBD1|TRBV6-6|TRBJ2-2
TGTGCCAGCAGTTACAGGGACAGGGGAATGGGCACCGGGGAGCTGTTTTTT
CASSYRDRGMGTGELFF
>.|.|TRBV2|TRBJ1-3
TGTGCCAGCTTGTTGACTCTTACTGGAAACACCATATATTTT
CASLLTLTGNTIYF
>.|.|TRBV7-8|TRBJ2-7
TGTGCCAGCAGCTTATTACCCAAACATTTTCCCTACGAGCAGTACTTC
CASSLLPKHFPYEQYF
>many|.|TRBV4-3|TRBJ2-1
TGCGCCAGCAGCCAAGCCTCAGGGAGCTCCTACAATGAGCAGTTCTTC
CASSQASGSSYNEQFF
>.|TRBD1|TRBV4-2|TRBJ1-2
TGTGCCAGCAGCCAAGAGGGGACAGACCCAACCTATGGCTACACCTTC
CASSQEGTDPTYGYTF
>many|.|TRBV6-6|TRBJ2-7
TGTGCCAGCAGTTACGGGACACCGAACTCCTACGAGCAGTACTTC
CASSYGTPNSYEQYF
>few|.|TRBV12-3/TRBV12-4|TRBJ2-2
TGTGCCAGCAGTTCCTTGGGGCAGGGGAACACCGGGGAGCTGTTTTTT
CASSSLGQGNTGELFF
>.|TRBD2|TRBV11-1|TRBJ2-7
TGTGCCAGCAGCCCTGCCGGGACTAGCTCTACGAAGCAGTACTTC
CASSPAGTSSTKQYF
>few|.|TRBV11-3|TRBJ1-1
TGTGCCAGCAGCCCGTCGGGGGGCGCGACTGAAGCTTTCTTT
CASSPSGGATEAFF
>many|.|TRBV27|TRBJ1-2
TGTGCCACCACGCAGAATCGGTTCTCGTATGGCTACACCTTC
CATTQNRFSYGYTF
>many|.|TRBV27|TRBJ2-1
TGTGCCAGCAGTTTGAGGGCGGGTGAGCAGTTCTTC
CASSLRAGEQFF
>.|.|TRBV2|TRBJ2-4
TGTGCCAGCGAAGGAGGGACCGGGTCCAAAAACATTCAGTACTTC
CASEGGTGSKNIQYF
>many|TRBD2|TRBV7-2|TRBJ2-7
TGTGCCAGCAGCCCCGGGCTAGCGGGGAACGAGCAGTACTTC
CASSPGLAGNEQYF
>many|.|TRBV6-4|TRBJ1-2
TGTGCCAGCAGTGACGGACGAAGCTATGGCTACACCTTC
CASSDGRSYGYTF
>.|.|TRBV7-2|TRBJ1-5
TGTGCCAGCAGCCCATCGGGCAATCAGCCCCAGCATTTT
CASSPSGNQPQHF
>many|.|TRBV6-1|TRBJ2-1
TGTGCCAGTGCTCAGGCCTCCTACAATGAGCAGTTCTTC
CASAQASYNEQFF
>many|.|TRBV6-1|TRBJ2-5
TGTGCCAGCAGTCGTGACCAGACCCAGTACTTC
CASSRDQTQYF